The rows below give T cell receptor beta chains drawn from one sample of a study of cytomegalovirus exposure and HLA in healthy donors. Repertoires were generated with immunoSEQ multiplex PCR, while TCRdb's copy carries only in-frame clones and drops some. The sample carries about 200,000 clones, 12% recorded once. The material sequenced was PBMCs. The receptor set was obtained from a man aged 50-59 years in good health and CMV-seropositive. Each CDR3 is given without its conserved first and last residue.

TRBV6-6 ASRPGGLNTGELF
TRBV7-9 ASSLLADSPLH
TRBV6-6 ASSPGTSGGGDTQY
TRBV6-5 ASSSGLAGGQETQY
TRBV11-2 ASSLGVGGSNQPQH
TRBV7-2 ASRRTGANSPLH
TRBV27 ASSLYRGTEAF
TRBV5-4 ASSFGPGGQPQH
TRBV9 ASSVTSGGAITDTQY
TRBV5-6 ASSVKQGTYGYT
TRBV4-3 ASSHGRGPAF
TRBV9 ASSVLGDELAEAF
TRBV7-9 ASRRDPTNEKLF